This T cell receptor (beta chain) was documented in a study of cytomegalovirus exposure and HLA in healthy donors. The study's findings and limits: Available immune exposure information was restricted to CMV serostatus only. Cytomegalovirus-associated TCR beta chains were listed, numbering some 170. A later analysis revealed that TCR association rates differed between HLA loci, peaking at DRB1 and bottoming out at HLA-C. A previous analysis found most TCR beta V segments productive roughly 87% or roughly 30% of the time.

With 5 bases removed from V and 4 bases from J, the gap between germline ends came to 11 bases. Germline V gene sequence: CDR1 SGHTA, CDR2 FQGTGA. This CDR3 is built from 13 residues. As to this clone: Its antigen is not known.

PCR primers comprised 60 Vbeta and 13 Jbeta primers. Data came from immunoSEQ multiplex PCR; TCRdb stores just in-frame clones and leaves some out. The table lists roughly 66,000 clones, 70% to 80% of them singletons, with under 6.5% in the top ten. This chain links TRBV7-3 with TRBJ1-1; D gene ambiguous. The sequence was obtained from a man aged 50-60 years in good health and CMV-seronegative. The sample taken for sequencing was PBMCs. DNA of the CDR3: TGTGCCAGCAGCCAGGTTATCGGCACTGAAGCTTTCTTT. Amino acids: CASSQVIGTEAFF.